This TCR beta chain was profiled in a study of PD-L1 blockade in urothelial cancer. Study-level information: In the patient group, about 90% of the roughly 30 were males with bladder-origin urothelial cancer.

The table came from immunoSEQ multiplex PCR; TCRdb's copy has only in-frame clones and leaves some out. The sample has tens of thousands of clones; about 85% are singletons. V was clipped by 0 bases and J by 2 bases; unmatched bases: 4. Germline CDR1 LGHNA, CDR2 YNFKEQ. The CDR3 runs 17 residues. The rearrangement links TRBV4-2 to TRBJ2-3, with 11 bases aligning to TRBD2. The clonotype originates from a man aged 55 to 70 with urothelial cancer. The sequenced sample was PBMCs, obtained around atezolizumab (anti-PD-L1) treatment. CDR3: CASSQEPTSGNTDTQYF. DNA for the CDR3: TGTGCCAGCAGCCAAGAACCGACTAGCGGGAACACAGATACGCAGTATTTT.